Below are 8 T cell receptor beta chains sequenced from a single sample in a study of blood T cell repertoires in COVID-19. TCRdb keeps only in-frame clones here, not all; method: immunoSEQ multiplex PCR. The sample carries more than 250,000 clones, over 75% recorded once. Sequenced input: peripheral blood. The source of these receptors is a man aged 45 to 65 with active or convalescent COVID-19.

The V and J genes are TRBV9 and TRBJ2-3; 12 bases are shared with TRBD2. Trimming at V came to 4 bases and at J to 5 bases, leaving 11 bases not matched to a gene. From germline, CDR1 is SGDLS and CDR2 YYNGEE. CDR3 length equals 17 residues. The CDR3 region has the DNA TGTGCCAGCAGCCCCGAGGCTAGCGGGGGGGCCGGAGATACGCAGTATTTT. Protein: CASSPEASGGAGDTQYF. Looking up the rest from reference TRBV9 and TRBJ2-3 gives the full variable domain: DSGVTQTPKHLITATGQRVTLRCSPRSGDLSVYWYQQSLDQGLQFLIQYYNGEERAKGNILERFSAQQFPDLHSELNLSSLELGDSALYFCASSPEASGGAGDTQYFGPGTRLTVL.

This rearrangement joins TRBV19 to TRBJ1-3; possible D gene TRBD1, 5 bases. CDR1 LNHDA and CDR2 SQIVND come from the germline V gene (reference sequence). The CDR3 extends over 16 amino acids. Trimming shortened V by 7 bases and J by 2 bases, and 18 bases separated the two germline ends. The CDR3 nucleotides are TGTGCCAGTACCCAACCAGGGATAATCGCTGGAAACACCATATATTTT. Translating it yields CASTQPGIIAGNTIYF. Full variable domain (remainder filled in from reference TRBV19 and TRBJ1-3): DGGITQSPKYLFRKEGQNVTLSCEQNLNHDAMYWYRQDPGQGLRLIYYSQIVNDFQKGDIAEGYSVSREKKESFPLTVTSAQKNPTAFYLCASTQPGIIAGNTIYFGEGSWLTVV.

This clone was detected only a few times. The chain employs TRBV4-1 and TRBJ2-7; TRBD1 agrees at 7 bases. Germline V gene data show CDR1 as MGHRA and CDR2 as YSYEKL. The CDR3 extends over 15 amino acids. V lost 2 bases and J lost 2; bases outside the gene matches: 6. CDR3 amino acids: CASSQTGDIAYEQYF. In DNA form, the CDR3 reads TGCGCCAGCAGCCAAACAGGGGACATAGCCTACGAGCAGTACTTC.

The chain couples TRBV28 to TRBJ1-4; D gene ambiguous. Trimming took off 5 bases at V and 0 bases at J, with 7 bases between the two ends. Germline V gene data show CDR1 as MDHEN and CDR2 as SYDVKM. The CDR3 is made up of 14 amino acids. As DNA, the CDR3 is TGTGCCAGCAGTGTACAACCAACTAATGAAAAACTGTTTTTT. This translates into CASSVQPTNEKLFF.

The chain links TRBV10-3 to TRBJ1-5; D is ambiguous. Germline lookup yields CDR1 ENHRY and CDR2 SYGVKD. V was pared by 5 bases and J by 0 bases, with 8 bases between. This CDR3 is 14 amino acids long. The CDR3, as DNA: TGTGCCATCAGTCCGGAGTCTAGCAATCAGCCCCAGCATTTT. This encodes CAISPESSNQPQHF.

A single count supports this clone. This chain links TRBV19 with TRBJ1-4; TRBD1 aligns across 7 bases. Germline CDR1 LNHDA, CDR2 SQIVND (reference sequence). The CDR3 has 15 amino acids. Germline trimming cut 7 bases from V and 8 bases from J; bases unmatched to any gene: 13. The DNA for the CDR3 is TGTGCCAGTACCCCACCGACAGGGCTAGGCGAAAAACTGTTTTTT. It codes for CASTPPTGLGEKLFF.

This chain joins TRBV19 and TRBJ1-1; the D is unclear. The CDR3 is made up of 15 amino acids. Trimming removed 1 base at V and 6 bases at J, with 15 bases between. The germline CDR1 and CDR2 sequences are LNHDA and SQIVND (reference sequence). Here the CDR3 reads CASSIGGDLRPEAFF. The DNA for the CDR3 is TGTGCCAGTAGTATAGGCGGGGATCTTAGACCTGAAGCTTTCTTT.

The CDR3 sequence: CASSLARGGGYNEQFF. The CDR3 nucleotides read TGTGCCAGCAGCCTCGCCAGGGGCGGGGGATACAATGAGCAGTTCTTC. The chain is built from TRBV4-2 and TRBJ2-1, with a weak D call TRBD2 (7 bases). Germline assignment: CDR1 LGHNA and CDR2 YNFKEQ. This CDR3 is 16 amino acids long. The V end was cut by 4 bases, the J end by 4 bases, with 17 bases between.